A selection of T cell receptor beta chains follows, all from one sample in a study of cytomegalovirus exposure and HLA in healthy donors. Clones were sequenced by immunoSEQ multiplex PCR, and TCRdb holds only the in-frame ones, with some missing. Of roughly 120,000 clones listed, roughly 71% are singletons. The sequenced sample was PBMCs. These TCRs come from a woman between 40 and 55 years old in good health and CMV-seropositive. Each CDR3 is given with its conserved first and last residue. The order of the fields is D gene, clone size, J gene, V gene, CDR3 DNA, CDR3 protein. The D gene is left open where the match is weak. Not every row has a clone size; where given, it reads once, few, many or a size class.

TRBD2,NA,TRBJ2-6,TRBV10-3,TGTGCCATCAGTGGGGAGGGCTCCTCTGGGGCCAACGTCCTGACTTTC,CAISGEGSSGANVLTF
NA,NA,TRBJ1-5,TRBV2,TGTGCCAGCAGTGAGCAGGTTAGCAATCAGCCCCAGCATTTT,CASSEQVSNQPQHF
TRBD1,NA,TRBJ1-2,TRBV5-4,TGTGCCAGCAGCCGGGGACAGGGCCCTAACTATGGCTACACCTTC,CASSRGQGPNYGYTF
NA,NA,TRBJ1-4,TRBV7-6,TGTGCCAGCAGCCCCCCTCGGGGTGAAAAACTGTTTTTT,CASSPPRGEKLFF
TRBD2,few,TRBJ2-3,TRBV20-1,TGCAGTGCGTTTAGCGGGGTGGTGCAGTATTTT,CSAFSGVVQYF
TRBD1,NA,TRBJ2-2,TRBV5-1,TGCGCCAGCAGCCTGGAGAGGGGGCGCGACACCGGGGAGCTGTTTTTT,CASSLERGRDTGELFF
NA,NA,TRBJ2-7,TRBV6-5,TGTGCCAGCAGTTACTCCGGGAAACTCTACGAGCAGTACTTC,CASSYSGKLYEQYF
NA,NA,TRBJ2-3,TRBV7-3,TGTGCCAGCAGCTTAATCGGTCCGGGCACAGATACGCAGTATTTT,CASSLIGPGTDTQYF
TRBD1,NA,TRBJ1-2,TRBV6-5,TGTGCCAGCAGTACTGGGACAGGGGGAGACTATGGCTACACCTTC,CASSTGTGGDYGYTF
TRBD2,NA,TRBJ2-3,TRBV5-4,TGTGCCAGCAGCCACGGAGGACTAGCGGATACGCAGTATTTT,CASSHGGLADTQYF
TRBD1,NA,TRBJ2-7,TRBV5-6,TGTGCCAGCAGTGAAACGGGACAGAGCTCCTACGAGCAGTACTTC,CASSETGQSSYEQYF
TRBD2,NA,TRBJ2-3,TRBV19,TGTGCCAGTAGTATTGGCAATAGCGGGGGTATCGATACGCAGTATTTT,CASSIGNSGGIDTQYF
NA,NA,TRBJ1-3,TRBV19,TGTGCCAGTAGTATAGATCTATACAGCACTGGAAACACCATATATTTT,CASSIDLYSTGNTIYF
NA,NA,TRBJ1-4,TRBV2,TGTGCCAGCAGCGAAGGACAGCCCGTTTCCAAACTGTTTTTT,CASSEGQPVSKLFF
TRBD2,NA,TRBJ2-1,TRBV9,TGTGCCAGCAGCACCCTAGCGGGGGCTCTACCTTCCTACAATGAGCAGTTCTTC,CASSTLAGALPSYNEQFF
NA,NA,TRBJ2-3,TRBV2,TGTGCCAGCAGTAGGGACTTTCCTAGCACAGATACGCAGTATTTT,CASSRDFPSTDTQYF